This T cell receptor (beta chain) was recorded in a study of T-cell reconstitution after alpha-beta-depleted transplantation in children. This clonotype was seen a handful of times. This CDR3 has 14 residues. V lost 4 bases and J 4 bases, leaving 12 bases between the germline ends. Unique molecular identifiers were used in preparing the TCRbeta library. MiXCR, applied by TCRdb to the PCR reads, yields one record per CDR3 protein. The data hold about 460,000 distinct CDR3 sequences, with over 9.5% observed a single time. The receptor was derived from a child aged 2 to 15 with inherited bone marrow failure, due to receive a stem cell transplant. This specimen was PBMCs, taken before TCRalphabeta/CD19-depleted stem cell transplant. The chain recombines TRBV12-3 or TRBV12-4 with TRBJ2-3, with no clear D. In DNA, the CDR3 is TGTGCCAGCAGTTGGTTCGGTCGAGCAGATACGCAGTATTTT. It yields the protein CASSWFGRADTQYF.